The rows below give T cell receptor beta chains drawn from one sample of a study of molecular identifiers for immune sequencing clone quantification. TCRdb re-called the PCR reads with MiXCR, one entry per CDR3 protein. The sample lists about 640,000 distinct CDR3 sequences; approximately 20% were seen once. Sequencing was performed on naive CD8+ T cells from blood, with Jurkat cell RNA spiked in. Receptors were obtained from a human donor in good health. Some libraries in this study had Jurkat cell RNA spiked in. Both conserved end residues are part of each CDR3. A D gene is named only where the DNA matches it firmly. Clone size is stated in some rows and not others, as once, few, many or a class when expanded.

v_gene	abundance	j_gene	d_gene	CDR3aa	CDR3nt
TRBV4-2	few	TRBJ2-1	-	CASTGGPTYNEQFF	TGTGCCAGCACTGGGGGACCCACCTACAATGAGCAGTTCTTC
TRBV20-1	many	TRBJ1-5	-	CSARDRGGFSNQPQHF	TGCAGTGCTAGAGATCGAGGGGGTTTTAGCAATCAGCCCCAGCATTTT
TRBV29-1	many	TRBJ2-5	TRBD2	CSVGGLAGGRETQYF	TGCAGCGTCGGAGGACTAGCGGGAGGTAGAGAGACCCAGTACTTC
TRBV19	-	TRBJ2-7	-	CASSIFGGTYERYF	TGTGCCAGTAGTATATTCGGGGGCACCTACGAGCGGTACTTC
TRBV4-2	many	TRBJ2-5	TRBD1	CASSQVSGTGYETQYF	TGTGCCAGCAGCCAAGTGTCCGGGACAGGGTATGAGACCCAGTACTTC
TRBV3-1	-	TRBJ2-7	-	CASSQGAAISSYEQYF	TGTGCCAGCAGCCAAGGGGCTGCCATTAGCTCCTACGAGCAGTACTTC
TRBV6-1	many	TRBJ2-5	TRBD1	CAIGQGQETQYF	TGTGCCATTGGACAGGGGCAAGAGACCCAGTACTTC
TRBV4-2	-	TRBJ2-1	TRBD2	CASSQDYASGHNEQFF	TGTGCCAGCAGCCAAGATTATGCTAGCGGTCACAATGAGCAGTTCTTC
TRBV13	many	TRBJ2-2	TRBD1	CASSSQGAIGELFF	TGTGCCAGCAGCTCACAGGGGGCGATCGGGGAGCTGTTTTTT
TRBV28	many	TRBJ2-7	TRBD1	CASSYPGGSYEQYF	TGTGCCAGCAGTTACCCAGGGGGCAGCTACGAGCAGTACTTC
TRBV19	-	TRBJ2-7	-	CASSPSPGIGEQYF	TGTGCCAGTAGTCCTTCCCCAGGGATTGGGGAGCAGTACTTC
TRBV30	many	TRBJ1-1	-	CAYEWGAEAFF	TGTGCCTACGAGTGGGGGGCTGAAGCTTTCTTT
TRBV15	-	TRBJ1-1	-	CATSGGSTAEAFF	TGTGCCACCAGCGGCGGTAGTACTGCTGAAGCTTTCTTT
TRBV19	few	TRBJ2-2	TRBD1	CASTLGQGITGELFF	TGTGCCAGTACCTTGGGACAGGGGATTACCGGGGAGCTGTTTTTT
TRBV9	-	TRBJ2-7	TRBD1	CASSATGELYEQYF	TGTGCCAGCAGCGCGACAGGGGAACTGTACGAGCAGTACTTC
TRBV20-1	many	TRBJ2-7	-	CSALRGPEQYF	TGCAGTGCTCTCAGGGGACCCGAGCAGTACTTC
TRBV6-6	many	TRBJ2-3	-	CASSYEGRSTDTQYF	TGTGCCAGCAGTTACGAGGGTCGAAGCACAGATACGCAGTATTTT
TRBV9	many	TRBJ2-5	-	CASSAEFPPQYF	TGTGCCAGCAGCGCCGAGTTTCCCCCCCAGTACTTC
TRBV11-2	few	TRBJ2-5	TRBD2	CASRGGLAGAIQETQYF	TGTGCCAGCAGGGGGGGACTAGCGGGGGCCATCCAAGAGACCCAGTACTTC
TRBV4-1	few	TRBJ2-4	TRBD2	CASSHREGGAKNIQYF	TGCGCCAGCAGCCACCGGGAGGGAGGGGCCAAAAACATTCAGTACTTC
TRBV9	few	TRBJ2-1	-	CASSVGSLARNEQFF	TGTGCCAGCAGCGTAGGGTCACTAGCTAGGAATGAGCAGTTCTTC
TRBV7-8	few	TRBJ1-1	-	CASSHSRSPNTEAFF	TGTGCCAGCAGCCACTCGAGAAGTCCGAACACTGAAGCTTTCTTT
TRBV6-2/TRBV6-3	few	TRBJ2-3	-	CASSYSIRGTSTDTQYF	TGTGCCAGCAGTTACTCGATTCGAGGAACTAGCACAGATACGCAGTATTTT
TRBV19	few	TRBJ1-5	-	CASSIGAFGINQPQHF	TGTGCCAGTAGTATAGGGGCGTTCGGTATCAATCAGCCCCAGCATTTT
TRBV7-2	many	TRBJ2-2	-	CASSLWSGELFF	TGTGCCAGCAGCTTATGGAGCGGGGAGCTGTTTTTT
TRBV2	-	TRBJ2-7	TRBD2	CASSGEGTGGYEQYF	TGTGCCAGCAGTGGGGAGGGGACGGGAGGGTACGAGCAGTACTTC
TRBV12-3/TRBV12-4	few	TRBJ1-2	TRBD1	CASSPQRGQAANYGYTF	TGTGCCAGCAGTCCTCAAAGGGGACAGGCGGCGAACTATGGCTACACCTTC
TRBV9	many	TRBJ2-7	-	CASSVEGSSYEQYF	TGTGCCAGCAGCGTTGAGGGAAGCTCCTACGAGCAGTACTTC
TRBV11-2	-	TRBJ1-1	-	CASSLDPPLGSENTEAFF	TGTGCCAGCAGCTTAGATCCCCCCTTGGGGTCAGAGAACACTGAAGCTTTCTTT
TRBV4-3	many	TRBJ2-7	-	CASSQARGWEQYF	TGCGCCAGCAGCCAAGCTAGGGGTTGGGAGCAGTACTTC
TRBV12-3/TRBV12-4	many	TRBJ2-6	TRBD1	CASSSESRDRSGANVLTF	TGTGCCAGCAGTTCAGAGTCCCGGGACAGGTCTGGGGCCAACGTCCTGACTTTC
TRBV12-3/TRBV12-4	-	TRBJ1-5	-	CASSLTEYQPQHF	TGTGCCAGCAGCTTGACGGAATATCAGCCCCAGCATTTT
TRBV4-2	many	TRBJ2-4	-	CASSQELSRTTKALAKNIQYF	TGTGCCAGCAGCCAAGAATTGTCCCGGACCACCAAAGCTTTAGCCAAAAACATTCAGTACTTC
TRBV27	many	TRBJ2-3	TRBD2	CASRGSGSRSDTQYF	TGTGCCAGCAGGGGTAGCGGGAGTCGCTCAGATACGCAGTATTTT
TRBV29-1	many	TRBJ2-5	-	CSVEDPGKRTQYF	TGCAGCGTTGAAGATCCCGGAAAGAGGACCCAGTACTTC
TRBV3-1	-	TRBJ2-7	-	CASSQTRGATYEQYF	TGTGCCAGCAGCCAGACCCGGGGCGCCACCTACGAGCAGTACTTC
TRBV7-9	many	TRBJ2-7	-	CASSWSAREQYF	TGTGCCAGCAGCTGGTCGGCCCGCGAGCAGTACTTC
TRBV20-1	-	TRBJ2-7	TRBD2	CSAREAGFGSEQYF	TGCAGTGCTAGAGAAGCGGGATTTGGCTCCGAGCAGTACTTC
TRBV28	few	TRBJ2-1	-	CASSLYPFSYNEQFF	TGTGCCAGCAGTTTATACCCTTTTTCCTACAATGAGCAGTTCTTC
TRBV12-3/TRBV12-4	few	TRBJ2-1	-	CASSYPDRVASGWVGNEQFF	TGTGCCAGCAGTTACCCTGACAGGGTGGCTAGCGGGTGGGTGGGGAATGAGCAGTTCTTC
TRBV7-9	-	TRBJ2-7	-	CASSLAPGAYEQHF	TGTGCCAGCAGCTTAGCGCCAGGGGCCTACGAGCAGCACTTC
TRBV7-6	-	TRBJ2-3	-	CASSLGQGGATQYF	TGTGCCAGCAGCTTAGGTCAGGGGGGTGCTACGCAGTATTTT
TRBV7-8	-	TRBJ1-3	-	CASSLARQGWNTIYF	TGTGCCAGCAGCTTAGCGCGGCAGGGTTGGAACACCATATATTTT
TRBV9	few	TRBJ2-2	TRBD2	CASSVEGAGGLGELFF	TGTGCCAGCAGCGTAGAAGGTGCGGGAGGGCTCGGGGAGCTGTTTTTT
TRBV9	-	TRBJ2-4	-	CASSVEDGAQNIQYF	TGTGCCAGCAGCGTAGAGGACGGGGCTCAAAACATTCAGTACTTC
TRBV6-5	-	TRBJ2-2	-	CASSYLGGELLF	TGTGCCAGCAGTTACCTGGGCGGGGAGCTGCTTTTT
TRBV18	-	TRBJ2-1	-	CASSPFSNEQFF	TGTGCCAGCTCACCTTTCAGCAATGAGCAGTTCTTC
TRBV20-1	many	TRBJ2-7	TRBD2	CSAPVLAVNSYEQYF	TGCAGTGCCCCTGTGCTAGCGGTAAACTCCTACGAGCAGTACTTC
TRBV7-9	many	TRBJ2-5	TRBD1	CASSSTGVLETQYF	TGTGCCAGCAGCTCCACAGGGGTTTTGGAGACCCAGTACTTC
TRBV12-3/TRBV12-4	many	TRBJ2-5	TRBD1	CASMATGTEDQETQYF	TGTGCCAGCATGGCAACCGGGACAGAAGACCAAGAGACCCAGTACTTC
TRBV20-1	many	TRBJ2-5	TRBD2	CSAGTSGSGETQYF	TGCAGTGCCGGGACTAGCGGGAGTGGGGAGACCCAGTACTTC
TRBV4-2	many	TRBJ2-7	-	CASSQELRGFYEQYF	TGTGCCAGCAGCCAAGAGTTGCGGGGCTTCTACGAGCAGTACTTC
TRBV12-3/TRBV12-4	-	TRBJ1-2	-	CASSLITTGPEGYTF	TGTGCCAGCAGTTTAATCACCACAGGGCCAGAGGGCTACACCTTC